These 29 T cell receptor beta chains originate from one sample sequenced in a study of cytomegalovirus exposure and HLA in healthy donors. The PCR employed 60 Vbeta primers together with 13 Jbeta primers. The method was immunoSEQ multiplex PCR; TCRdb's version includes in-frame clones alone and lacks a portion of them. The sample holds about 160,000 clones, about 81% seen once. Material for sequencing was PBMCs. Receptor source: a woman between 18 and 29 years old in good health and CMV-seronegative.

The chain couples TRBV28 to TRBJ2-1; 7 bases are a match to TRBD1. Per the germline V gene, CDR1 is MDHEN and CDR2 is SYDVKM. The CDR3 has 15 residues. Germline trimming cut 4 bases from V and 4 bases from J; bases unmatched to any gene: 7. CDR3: CASSSGQDLYNEQFF. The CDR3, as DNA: TGTGCCAGCAGTTCCGGACAGGACCTGTACAATGAGCAGTTCTTC.

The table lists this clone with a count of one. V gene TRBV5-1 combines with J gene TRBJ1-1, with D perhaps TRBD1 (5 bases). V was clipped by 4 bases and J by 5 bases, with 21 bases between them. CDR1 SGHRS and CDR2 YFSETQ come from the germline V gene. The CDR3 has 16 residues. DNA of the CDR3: TGCGCCAGCAGCGGGACCGCGGGCAGGAGGGAGACTGAAGCTTTCTTT. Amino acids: CASSGTAGRRETEAFF.

This chain's CDR3 is CATGRTSGSPYEQYF. CDR3 bases: TGTGCCACCGGGCGGACTAGCGGGAGCCCCTACGAGCAGTACTTC. V is TRBV5-6 and J is TRBJ2-7; 13 bases fit TRBD2. Germline V gene sequence: CDR1 SGHDT, CDR2 YYEEEE. V dropped 9 bases and J dropped 2; count of bases not matched to a gene: 8. This CDR3 region has 15 residues.

CDR3 protein: CASGADFSNQPQHF. The DNA of the CDR3 is TGTGCGAGTGGGGCAGATTTTAGCAATCAGCCCCAGCATTTT. The chain uses TRBV9 and TRBJ1-5; D is possibly TRBD1 (5 bases). The CDR3 totals 14 residues. The germline V gene encodes CDR1 SGDLS and CDR2 YYNGEE. The entire variable domain, with the rest obtained from reference TRBV9 and TRBJ1-5, is as follows: DSGVTQTPKHLITATGQRVTLRCSPRSGDLSVYWYQQSLDQGLQFLIQYYNGEERAKGNILERFSAQQFPDLHSELNLSSLELGDSALYFCASGADFSNQPQHFGDGTRLSIL.

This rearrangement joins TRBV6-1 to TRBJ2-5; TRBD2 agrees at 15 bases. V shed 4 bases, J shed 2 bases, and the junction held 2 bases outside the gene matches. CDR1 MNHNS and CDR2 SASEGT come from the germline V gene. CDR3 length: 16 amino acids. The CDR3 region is CASSAGLAGGQETQYF. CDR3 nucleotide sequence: TGTGCCAGCAGTGCGGGACTAGCGGGAGGACAAGAGACCCAGTACTTC.

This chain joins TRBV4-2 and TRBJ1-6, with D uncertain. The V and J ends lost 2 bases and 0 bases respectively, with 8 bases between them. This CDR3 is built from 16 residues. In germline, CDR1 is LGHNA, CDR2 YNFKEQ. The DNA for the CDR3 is TGTGCCAGCAGCCAATCACGGAGCTCCTATAATTCACCCCTCCACTTT. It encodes CASSQSRSSYNSPLHF.

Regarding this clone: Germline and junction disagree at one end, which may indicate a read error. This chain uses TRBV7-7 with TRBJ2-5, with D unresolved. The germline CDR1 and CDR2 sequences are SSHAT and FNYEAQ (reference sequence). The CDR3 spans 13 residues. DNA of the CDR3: TGTGCTAGCAGCTTCGGTAGCTATGAGACCCAGTACTTC. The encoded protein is CASSFGSYETQYF.

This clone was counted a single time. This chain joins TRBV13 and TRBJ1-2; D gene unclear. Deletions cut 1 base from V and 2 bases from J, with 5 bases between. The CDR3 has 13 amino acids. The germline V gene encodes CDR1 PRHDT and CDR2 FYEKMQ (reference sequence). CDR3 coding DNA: TGTGCCAGCAGCTTAGCGGGGAACTATGGCTACACCTTC. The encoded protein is CASSLAGNYGYTF. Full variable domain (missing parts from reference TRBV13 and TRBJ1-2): AAGVIQSPRHLIKEKRETATLKCYPIPRHDTVYWYQQGPGQDPQFLISFYEKMQSDKGSIPDRFSAQQFSDYHSELNMSSLELGDSALYFCASSLAGNYGYTFGSGTRLTVV.

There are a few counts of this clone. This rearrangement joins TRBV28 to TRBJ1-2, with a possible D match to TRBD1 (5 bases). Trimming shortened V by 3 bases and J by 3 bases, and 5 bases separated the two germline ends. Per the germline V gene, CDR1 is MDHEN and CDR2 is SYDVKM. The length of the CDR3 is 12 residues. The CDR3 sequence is CASSLTDYGYTF. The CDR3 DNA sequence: TGTGCCAGCAGTTTGACAGACTATGGCTACACCTTC.

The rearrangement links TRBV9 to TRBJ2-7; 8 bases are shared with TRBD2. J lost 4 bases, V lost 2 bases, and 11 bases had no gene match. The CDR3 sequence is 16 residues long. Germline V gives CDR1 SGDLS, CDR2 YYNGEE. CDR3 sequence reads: CASSVGGGGPNYEQYF. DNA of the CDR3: TGTGCCAGCAGCGTCGGGGGGGGCGGCCCAAATTACGAGCAGTACTTC.

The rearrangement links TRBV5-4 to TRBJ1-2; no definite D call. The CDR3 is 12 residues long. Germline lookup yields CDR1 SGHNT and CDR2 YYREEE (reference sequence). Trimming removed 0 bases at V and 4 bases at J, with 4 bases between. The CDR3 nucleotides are TGTGCCAGCAGCTTGGAAGCCTATGGCTACACCTTC. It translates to CASSLEAYGYTF.

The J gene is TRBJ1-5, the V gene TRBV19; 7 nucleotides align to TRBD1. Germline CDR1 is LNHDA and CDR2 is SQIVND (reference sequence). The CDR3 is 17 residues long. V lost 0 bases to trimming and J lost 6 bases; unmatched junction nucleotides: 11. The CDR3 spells CASSIDSRQGRSQPQHF. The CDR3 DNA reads TGTGCCAGTAGTATAGATTCCCGACAGGGAAGGTCTCAGCCCCAGCATTTT.

CDR3 in amino acids: CATSSLRTRGNTIYF. The CDR3 DNA follows: TGTGCCACCAGCAGCCTGAGGACAAGAGGAAACACCATATATTTT. V is TRBV15 and J is TRBJ1-3; possible D gene TRBD1, 5 bases. CDR3 length: 15 residues. V lost 3 bases to trimming and J lost 4 bases, with 13 bases between them. Germline CDR1 reads LNHNV; CDR2 reads YYDKDF (reference sequence). Together with reference TRBV15 and TRBJ1-3, the CDR3 gives the full variable domain: DAMVIQNPRYQVTQFGKPVTLSCSQTLNHNVMYWYQQKSSQAPKLLFHYYDKDFNNEADTPDNFQSRRPNTSFCFLDIRSPGLGDTAMYLCATSSLRTRGNTIYFGEGSWLTVV.

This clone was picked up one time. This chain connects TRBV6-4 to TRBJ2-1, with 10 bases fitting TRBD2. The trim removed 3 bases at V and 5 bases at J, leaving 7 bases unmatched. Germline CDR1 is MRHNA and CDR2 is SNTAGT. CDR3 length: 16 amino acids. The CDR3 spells CASSEVASGGDNEQFF. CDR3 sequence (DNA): TGTGCCAGCAGTGAGGTTGCAAGCGGGGGGGACAATGAGCAGTTCTTC.

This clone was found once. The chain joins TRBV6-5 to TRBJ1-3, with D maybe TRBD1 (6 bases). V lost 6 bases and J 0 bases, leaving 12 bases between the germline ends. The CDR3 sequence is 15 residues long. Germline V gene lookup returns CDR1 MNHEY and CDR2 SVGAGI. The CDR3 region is CASRIQGSSGNTIYF. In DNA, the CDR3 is TGTGCCAGCAGGATACAGGGAAGCTCTGGAAACACCATATATTTT.

CDR3 nucleotides: TGTGCCAGCATGCCGTTTTCCAGCTCCTACAATGAGCAGTTCTTC. Its translation: CASMPFSSSYNEQFF. The rearrangement links TRBV6-6 to TRBJ2-1; D is ambiguous. V was clipped by 7 bases and J by 0 bases, with 13 bases between them. CDR1 and CDR2 (germline): MNHNY, SVGAGI (reference sequence). The CDR3 runs to 15 residues.

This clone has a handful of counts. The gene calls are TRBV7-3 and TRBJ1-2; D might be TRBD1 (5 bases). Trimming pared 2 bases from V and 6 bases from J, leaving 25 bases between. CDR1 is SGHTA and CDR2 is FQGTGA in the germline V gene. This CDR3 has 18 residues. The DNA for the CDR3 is TGTGCCAGCAGCTTATGGTTGGGGCCGAGGACTAGAAGGGATGGCTACACCTTC. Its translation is CASSLWLGPRTRRDGYTF.

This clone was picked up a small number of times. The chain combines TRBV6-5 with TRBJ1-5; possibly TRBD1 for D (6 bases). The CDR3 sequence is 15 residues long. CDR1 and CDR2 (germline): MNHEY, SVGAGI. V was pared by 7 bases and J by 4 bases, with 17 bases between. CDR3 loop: CASIGGATGNQPQHF. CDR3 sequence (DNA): TGTGCCAGCATCGGGGGGGCAACGGGGAATCAGCCCCAGCATTTT.

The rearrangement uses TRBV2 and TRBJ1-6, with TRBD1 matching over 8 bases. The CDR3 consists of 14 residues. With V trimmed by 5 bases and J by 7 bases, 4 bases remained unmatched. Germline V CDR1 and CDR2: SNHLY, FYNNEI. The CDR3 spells CASSPQGANSPLHF. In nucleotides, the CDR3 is TGTGCCAGCAGTCCCCAGGGGGCCAATTCACCCCTCCACTTT. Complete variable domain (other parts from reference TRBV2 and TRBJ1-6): EPEVTQTPSHQVTQMGQEVILRCVPISNHLYFYWYRQILGQKVEFLVSFYNNEISEKSEIFDDQFSVERPDGSNFTLKIRSTKLEDSAMYFCASSPQGANSPLHFGNGTRLTVT.

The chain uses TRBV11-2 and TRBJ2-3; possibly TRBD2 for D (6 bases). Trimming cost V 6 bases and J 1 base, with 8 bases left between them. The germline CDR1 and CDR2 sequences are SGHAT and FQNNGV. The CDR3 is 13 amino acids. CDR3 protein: CASRSGGTDTQYF. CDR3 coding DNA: TGTGCCAGCAGGTCGGGGGGCACAGATACGCAGTATTTT.

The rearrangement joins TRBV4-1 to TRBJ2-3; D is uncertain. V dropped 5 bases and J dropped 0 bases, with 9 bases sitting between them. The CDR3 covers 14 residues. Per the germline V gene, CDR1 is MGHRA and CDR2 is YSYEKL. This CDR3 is CASSSRLSTDTQYF. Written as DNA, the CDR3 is TGCGCCAGCAGCTCGCGACTCAGCACAGATACGCAGTATTTT.

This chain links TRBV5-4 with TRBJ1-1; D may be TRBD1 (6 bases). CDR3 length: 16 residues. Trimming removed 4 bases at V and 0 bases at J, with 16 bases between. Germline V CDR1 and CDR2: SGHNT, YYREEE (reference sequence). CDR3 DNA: TGTGCCAGCAGCCCCCAGTTACAGGGCATGAACACTGAAGCTTTCTTT. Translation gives CASSPQLQGMNTEAFF.

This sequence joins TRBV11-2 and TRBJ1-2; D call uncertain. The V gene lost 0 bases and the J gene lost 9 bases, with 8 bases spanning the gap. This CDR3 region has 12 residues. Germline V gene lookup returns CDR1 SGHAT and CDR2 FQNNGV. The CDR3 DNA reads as TGTGCCAGCAGCTTAGAGGCAGGAAGCTACACCTTC. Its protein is CASSLEAGSYTF.

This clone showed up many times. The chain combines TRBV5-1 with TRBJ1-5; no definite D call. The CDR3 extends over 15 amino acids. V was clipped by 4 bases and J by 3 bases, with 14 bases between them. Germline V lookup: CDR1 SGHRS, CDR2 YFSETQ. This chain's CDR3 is CASSPGEVVNQPQHF. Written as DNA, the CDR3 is TGCGCCAGCAGCCCCGGGGAGGTGGTCAATCAGCCCCAGCATTTT.

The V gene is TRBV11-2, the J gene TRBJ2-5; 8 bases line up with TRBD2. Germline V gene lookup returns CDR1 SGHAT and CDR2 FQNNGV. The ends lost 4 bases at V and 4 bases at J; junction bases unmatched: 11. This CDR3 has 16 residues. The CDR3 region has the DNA TGTGCCAGCAGCTACGGGGGGGGATTTTCAGGAGAGACCCAGTACTTC. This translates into CASSYGGGFSGETQYF.

The CDR3 bases are TGTGCCAGCAGTGACGAGATTTATAATTCACCCCTCCACTTT. Translated: CASSDEIYNSPLHF. This chain links TRBV6-1 with TRBJ1-6; no clear D gene. Germline CDR1 is MNHNS and CDR2 is SASEGT. Trimming stripped 3 bases from V and 4 bases from J, with 7 bases between. The CDR3 is 14 amino acids.

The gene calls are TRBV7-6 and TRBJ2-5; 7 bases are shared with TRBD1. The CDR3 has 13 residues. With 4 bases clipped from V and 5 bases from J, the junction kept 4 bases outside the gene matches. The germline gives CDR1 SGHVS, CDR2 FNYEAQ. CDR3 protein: CASSSHRGETQYF. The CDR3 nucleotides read TGTGCCAGCAGCTCACACAGGGGTGAGACCCAGTACTTC.

The CDR3 DNA reads as TGTGCCAGCAGCTTAGTGACAGGTTGGGTGGGCGATGGCTACACCTTC. As protein: CASSLVTGWVGDGYTF. The chain joins TRBV7-6 to TRBJ1-2, with D perhaps matching TRBD1 (6 bases). The CDR3 sequence is 16 residues long. The germline gives CDR1 SGHVS, CDR2 FNYEAQ. With 1 base removed from V and 6 bases from J, the gap between germline ends came to 18 bases.

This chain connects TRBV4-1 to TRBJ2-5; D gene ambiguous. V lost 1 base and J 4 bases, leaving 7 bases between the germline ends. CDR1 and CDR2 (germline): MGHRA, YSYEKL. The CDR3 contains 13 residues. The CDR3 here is CASSQGLRETQYF. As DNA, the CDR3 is TGCGCCAGCAGCCAAGGTCTTAGAGAGACCCAGTACTTC.